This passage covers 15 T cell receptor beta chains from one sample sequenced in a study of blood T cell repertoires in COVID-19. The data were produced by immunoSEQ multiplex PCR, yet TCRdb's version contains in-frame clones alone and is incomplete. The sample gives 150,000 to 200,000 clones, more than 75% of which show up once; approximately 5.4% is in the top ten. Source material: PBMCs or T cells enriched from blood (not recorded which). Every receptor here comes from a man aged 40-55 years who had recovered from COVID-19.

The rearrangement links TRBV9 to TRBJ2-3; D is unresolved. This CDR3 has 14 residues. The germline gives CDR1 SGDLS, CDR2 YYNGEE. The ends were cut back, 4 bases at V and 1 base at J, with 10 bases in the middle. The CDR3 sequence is CASSSHFGTDTQYF. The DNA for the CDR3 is TGTGCCAGCAGCTCCCACTTCGGCACAGATACGCAGTATTTT.

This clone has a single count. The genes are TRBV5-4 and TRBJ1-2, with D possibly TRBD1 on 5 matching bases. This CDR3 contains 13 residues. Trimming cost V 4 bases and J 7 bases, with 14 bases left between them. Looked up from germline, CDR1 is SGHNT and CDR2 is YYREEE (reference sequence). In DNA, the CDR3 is TGTGCCAGCAGCCCTGCGGCAGGGCTTGGCTACACCTTC. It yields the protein CASSPAAGLGYTF.

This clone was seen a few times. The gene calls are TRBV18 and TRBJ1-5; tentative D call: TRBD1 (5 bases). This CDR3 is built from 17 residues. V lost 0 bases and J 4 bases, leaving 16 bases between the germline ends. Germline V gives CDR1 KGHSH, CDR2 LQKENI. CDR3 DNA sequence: TGTGCCAGCTCACCACCCCAGGGTGGGGGGTTGAATCAGCCCCAGCATTTT. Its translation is CASSPPQGGGLNQPQHF.

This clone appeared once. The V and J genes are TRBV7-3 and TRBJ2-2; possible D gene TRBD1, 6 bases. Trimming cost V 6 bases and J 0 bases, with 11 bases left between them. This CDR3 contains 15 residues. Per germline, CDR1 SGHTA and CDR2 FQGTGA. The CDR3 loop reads CASRQGLTNTGELFF. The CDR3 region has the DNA TGTGCCAGCAGACAGGGCCTGACGAACACCGGGGAGCTGTTTTTT.

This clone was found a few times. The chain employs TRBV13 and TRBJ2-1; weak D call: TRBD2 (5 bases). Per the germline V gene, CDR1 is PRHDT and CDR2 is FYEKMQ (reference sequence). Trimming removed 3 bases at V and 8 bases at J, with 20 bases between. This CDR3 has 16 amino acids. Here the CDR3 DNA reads TGTGCCAGCAGCTTGCGACGTTCGGCGGGTTTCGATGAGCAGTTCTTC. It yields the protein CASSLRRSAGFDEQFF.

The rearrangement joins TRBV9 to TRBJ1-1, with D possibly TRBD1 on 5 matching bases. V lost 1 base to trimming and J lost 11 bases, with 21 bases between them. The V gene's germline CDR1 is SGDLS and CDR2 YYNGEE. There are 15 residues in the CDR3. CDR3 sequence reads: CASSVSPWGRGEAFF. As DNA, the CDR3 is TGTGCCAGCAGCGTATCCCCCTGGGGAAGGGGTGAGGCTTTCTTT.

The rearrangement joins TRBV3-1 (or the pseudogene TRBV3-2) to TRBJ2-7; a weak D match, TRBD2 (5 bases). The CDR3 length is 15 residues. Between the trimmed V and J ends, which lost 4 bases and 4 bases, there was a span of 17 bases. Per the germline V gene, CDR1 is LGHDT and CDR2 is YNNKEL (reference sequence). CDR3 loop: CASSRDGEAVYEQYF. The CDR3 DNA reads TGTGCCAGCAGCCGAGACGGGGAAGCCGTTTACGAGCAGTACTTC.

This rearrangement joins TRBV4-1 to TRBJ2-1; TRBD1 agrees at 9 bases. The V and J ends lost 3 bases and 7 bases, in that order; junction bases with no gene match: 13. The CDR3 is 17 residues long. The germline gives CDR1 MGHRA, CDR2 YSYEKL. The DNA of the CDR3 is TGCGCCAGCAGCCACGTTTTATTTCCGGGACAGGGTAATGAGCAGTTCTTC. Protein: CASSHVLFPGQGNEQFF.

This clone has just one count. As DNA, the CDR3 is TGTGCCAGCAGTATCCCCCTCTTTAGCGGGGGGGCAGACACCGGGGAGCTGTTTTTT. Translated: CASSIPLFSGGADTGELFF. The gene calls are TRBV7-6 and TRBJ2-2, with 11 positions matching TRBD2. The V gene end was trimmed by 6 bases and the J gene end by 3 bases; junction bases not matched to a gene: 15. The V gene's germline CDR1 is SGHVS and CDR2 FNYEAQ. The CDR3 has 19 residues.

CDR3 bases: TGTGCCAGCAGCCCCCAAGGGGGGGGAAATGGCTACACCTTC. This codes for CASSPQGGGNGYTF. This rearrangement joins TRBV2 to TRBJ1-2; D might be TRBD1 (6 bases). The CDR3 is 14 residues long. Trimming removed 6 bases from V and 6 bases from J, with 17 bases in between. Per the germline V gene, CDR1 is SNHLY and CDR2 is FYNNEI. Drawing the rest from reference TRBV2 and TRBJ1-2, the complete variable domain is EPEVTQTPSHQVTQMGQEVILRCVPISNHLYFYWYRQILGQKVEFLVSFYNNEISEKSEIFDDQFSVERPDGSNFTLKIRSTKLEDSAMYFCASSPQGGGNGYTFGSGTRLTVV.

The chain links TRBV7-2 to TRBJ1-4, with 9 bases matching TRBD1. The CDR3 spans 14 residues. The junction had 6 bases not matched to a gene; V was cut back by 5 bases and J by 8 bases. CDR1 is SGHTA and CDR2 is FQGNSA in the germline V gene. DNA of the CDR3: TGTGCCAGCAGCGAGATTGGGACAGGGGAAAAACTGTTTTTT. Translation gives CASSEIGTGEKLFF.

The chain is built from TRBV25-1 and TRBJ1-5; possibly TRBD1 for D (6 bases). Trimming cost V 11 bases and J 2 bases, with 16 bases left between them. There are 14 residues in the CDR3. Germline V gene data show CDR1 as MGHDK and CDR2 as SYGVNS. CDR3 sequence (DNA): TGTGCCTCCGGGGAGGGGGTGGGCAATCAGCCCCAGCATTTT. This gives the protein CASGEGVGNQPQHF.

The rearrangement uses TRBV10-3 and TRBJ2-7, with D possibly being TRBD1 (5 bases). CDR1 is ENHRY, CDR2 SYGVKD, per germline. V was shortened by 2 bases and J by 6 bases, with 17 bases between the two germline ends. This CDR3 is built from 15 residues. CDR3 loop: CAISEMGQGQSEQYV. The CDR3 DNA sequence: TGTGCCATCAGTGAGATGGGGCAGGGCCAGAGCGAGCAGTACGTC.

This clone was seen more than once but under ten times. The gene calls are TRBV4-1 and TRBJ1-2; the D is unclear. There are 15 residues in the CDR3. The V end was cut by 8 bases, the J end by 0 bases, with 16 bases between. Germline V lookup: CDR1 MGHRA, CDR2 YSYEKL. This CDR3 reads CASSSGLDPNYGYTF. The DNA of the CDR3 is TGCGCCAGCTCCTCCGGACTCGACCCTAACTATGGCTACACCTTC.

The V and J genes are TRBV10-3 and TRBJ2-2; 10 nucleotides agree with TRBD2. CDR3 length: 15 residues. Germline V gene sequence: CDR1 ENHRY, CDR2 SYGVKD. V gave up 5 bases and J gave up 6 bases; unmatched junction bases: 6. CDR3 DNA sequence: TGTGCCATCAGTTCAACTAGCGGGGAATCCGGGGAGCTGTTTTTT. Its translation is CAISSTSGESGELFF.